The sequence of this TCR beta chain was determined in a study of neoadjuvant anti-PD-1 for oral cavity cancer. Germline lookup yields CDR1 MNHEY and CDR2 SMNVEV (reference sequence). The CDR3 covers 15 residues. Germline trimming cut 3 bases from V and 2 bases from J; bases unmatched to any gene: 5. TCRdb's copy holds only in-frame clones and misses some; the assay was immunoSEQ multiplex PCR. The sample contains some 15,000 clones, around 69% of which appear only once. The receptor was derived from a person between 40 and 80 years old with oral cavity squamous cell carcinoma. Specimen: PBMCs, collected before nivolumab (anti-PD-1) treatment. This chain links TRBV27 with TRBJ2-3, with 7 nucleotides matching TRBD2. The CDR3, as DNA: TGTGCCAGCAGTTTTTCCGGGGGGAACACAGATACGCAGTATTTT. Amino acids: CASSFSGGNTDTQYF.